The clone carrying this T cell receptor (beta chain) appeared a few times. The antigen remains undetermined. Trimming took 1 base from V and 8 from J, leaving 11 bases between them. The CDR3 runs 12 residues. Germline CDR1 reads SQVTM; CDR2 reads ANQGSEA. The authors prepared the TCRbeta library with unique molecular identifiers. TCRdb re-derived calls from the PCR reads in MiXCR, one entry per CDR3 protein. Of 450,000 to 550,000 distinct CDR3 sequences listed, about an eighth were seen once; the top ten hold around 15%. The data stem from a study of T-cell reconstitution after alpha-beta-depleted transplantation in children. Study results and limitations: Two months or so post-transplant, alpha-beta T cells reportedly derived from several hundred expanded graft clones. Newly produced T cells mostly accounted for T-cell counts and diversity one year post-transplant.

The V call is TRBV29-1, the J call TRBJ1-2; D is unclear. The receptor's source is a female patient between 2 and 15 years old who had a stem cell transplant for aplastic anemia, so the T cells may come from the graft donor. The input for sequencing was PBMCs, mostly from graft donor cells, taken 180 days after TCRalphabeta/CD19-depleted stem cell transplant. DNA for the CDR3: TGCAGCGTTGAAGCCGGAGGGTGGGGCTACACCTTC. Protein: CSVEAGGWGYTF.